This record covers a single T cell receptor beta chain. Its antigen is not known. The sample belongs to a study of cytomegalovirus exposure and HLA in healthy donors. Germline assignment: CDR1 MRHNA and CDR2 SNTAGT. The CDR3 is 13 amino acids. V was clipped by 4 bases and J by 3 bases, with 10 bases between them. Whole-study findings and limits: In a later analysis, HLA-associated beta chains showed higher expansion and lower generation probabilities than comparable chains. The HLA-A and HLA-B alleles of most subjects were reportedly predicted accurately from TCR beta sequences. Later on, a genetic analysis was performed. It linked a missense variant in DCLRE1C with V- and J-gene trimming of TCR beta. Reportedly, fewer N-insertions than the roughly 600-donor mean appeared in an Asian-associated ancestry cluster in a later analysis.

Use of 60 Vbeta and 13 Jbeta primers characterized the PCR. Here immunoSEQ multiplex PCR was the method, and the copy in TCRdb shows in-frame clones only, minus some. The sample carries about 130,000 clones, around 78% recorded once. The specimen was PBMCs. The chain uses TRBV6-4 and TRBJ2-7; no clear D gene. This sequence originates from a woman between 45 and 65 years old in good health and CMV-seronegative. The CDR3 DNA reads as TGTGCCAGCAGTGTCGCCTCAGGCTACGAGCAGTACTTC. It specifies CASSVASGYEQYF.